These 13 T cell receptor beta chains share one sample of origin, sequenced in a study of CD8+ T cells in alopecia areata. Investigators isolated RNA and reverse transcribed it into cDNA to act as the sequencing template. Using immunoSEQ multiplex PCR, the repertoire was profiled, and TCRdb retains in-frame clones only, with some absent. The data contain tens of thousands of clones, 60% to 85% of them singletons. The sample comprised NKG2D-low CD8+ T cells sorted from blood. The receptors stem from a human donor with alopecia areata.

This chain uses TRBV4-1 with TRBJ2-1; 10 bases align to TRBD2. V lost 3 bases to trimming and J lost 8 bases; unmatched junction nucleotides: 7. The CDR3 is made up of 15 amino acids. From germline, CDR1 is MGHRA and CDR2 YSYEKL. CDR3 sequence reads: CASSQGPGTSDEQFF. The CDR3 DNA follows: TGCGCCAGCAGCCAGGGCCCCGGGACTAGCGATGAGCAGTTCTTC.

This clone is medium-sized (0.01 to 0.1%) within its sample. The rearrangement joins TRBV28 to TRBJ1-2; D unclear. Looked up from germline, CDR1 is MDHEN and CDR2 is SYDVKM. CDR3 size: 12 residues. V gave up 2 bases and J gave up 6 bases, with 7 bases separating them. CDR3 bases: TGTGCCAGCAGTTTAACAGCAAATGGCTACACCTTC. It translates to CASSLTANGYTF.

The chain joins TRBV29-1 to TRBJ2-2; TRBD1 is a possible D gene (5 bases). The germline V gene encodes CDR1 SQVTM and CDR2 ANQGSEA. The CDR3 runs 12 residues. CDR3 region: CSYTGNTGELFF. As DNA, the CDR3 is TGCAGTTACACAGGGAACACCGGGGAGCTGTTTTTT.

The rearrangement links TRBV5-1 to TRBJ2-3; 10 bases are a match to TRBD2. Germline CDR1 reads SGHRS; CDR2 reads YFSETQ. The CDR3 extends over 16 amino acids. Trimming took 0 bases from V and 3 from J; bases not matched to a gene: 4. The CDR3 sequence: CASSLVAGGRTDTQYF. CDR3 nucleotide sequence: TGCGCCAGCAGCTTGGTAGCGGGGGGAAGGACAGATACGCAGTATTTT.

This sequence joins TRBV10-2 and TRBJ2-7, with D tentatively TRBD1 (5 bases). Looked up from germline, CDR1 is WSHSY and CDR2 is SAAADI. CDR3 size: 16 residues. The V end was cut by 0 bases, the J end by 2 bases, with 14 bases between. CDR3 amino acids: CASSESKGSSAYEQYF. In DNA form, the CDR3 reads TGCGCCAGCAGTGAGTCGAAGGGGTCTTCGGCCTACGAGCAGTACTTC.

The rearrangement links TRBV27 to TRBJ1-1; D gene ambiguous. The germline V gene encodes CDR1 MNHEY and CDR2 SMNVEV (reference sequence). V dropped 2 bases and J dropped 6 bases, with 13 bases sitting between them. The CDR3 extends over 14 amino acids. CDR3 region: CASSLDPGYPEAFF. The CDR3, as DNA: TGTGCCAGCAGTTTAGACCCAGGCTACCCTGAAGCTTTCTTT.

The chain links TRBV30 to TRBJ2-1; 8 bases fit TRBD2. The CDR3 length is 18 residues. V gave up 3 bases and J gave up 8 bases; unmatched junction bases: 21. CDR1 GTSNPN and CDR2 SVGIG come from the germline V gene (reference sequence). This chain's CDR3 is CAWSGLAGNGWRTDEQFF. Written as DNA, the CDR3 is TGTGCCTGGAGCGGACTAGCCGGAAACGGCTGGCGTACAGATGAGCAGTTCTTC. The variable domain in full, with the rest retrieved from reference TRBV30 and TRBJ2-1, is SQTIHQWPATLVQPVGSPLSLECTVEGTSNPNLYWYRQAAGRGLQLLFYSVGIGQISSEVPQNLSASRPQDRQFILSSKKLLLSDSGFYLCAWSGLAGNGWRTDEQFFGPGTRLTVL.

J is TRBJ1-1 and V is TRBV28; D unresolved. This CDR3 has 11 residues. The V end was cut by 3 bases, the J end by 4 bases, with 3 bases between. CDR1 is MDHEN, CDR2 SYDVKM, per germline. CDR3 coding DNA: TGTGCCAGCAGTTTTACCACTGAAGCTTTCTTT. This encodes CASSFTTEAFF. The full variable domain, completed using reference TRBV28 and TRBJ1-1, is DVKVTQSSRYLVKRTGEKVFLECVQDMDHENMFWYRQDPGLGLRLIYFSYDVKMKEKGDIPEGYSVSREKKERFSLILESASTNQTSMYLCASSFTTEAFFGQGTRLTVV.

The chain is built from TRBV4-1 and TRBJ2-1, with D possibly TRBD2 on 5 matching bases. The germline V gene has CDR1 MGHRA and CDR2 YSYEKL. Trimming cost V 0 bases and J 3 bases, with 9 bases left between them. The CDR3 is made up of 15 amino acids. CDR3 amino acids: CASSQEGRSYNEQFF. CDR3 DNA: TGCGCCAGCAGCCAAGAGGGGAGAAGCTACAATGAGCAGTTCTTC.

The CDR3 reads CASSVGLAASYNEQFF. CDR3 nucleotide sequence: TGCGCCAGCAGCGTGGGACTAGCGGCCTCCTACAATGAGCAGTTCTTC. The J gene is TRBJ2-1, the V gene TRBV5-1, with 11 bases identical to TRBD2. The germline V gene has CDR1 SGHRS and CDR2 YFSETQ. V was pared by 4 bases and J by 0 bases, with 3 bases of the junction left unmatched. This CDR3 is 16 amino acids long.

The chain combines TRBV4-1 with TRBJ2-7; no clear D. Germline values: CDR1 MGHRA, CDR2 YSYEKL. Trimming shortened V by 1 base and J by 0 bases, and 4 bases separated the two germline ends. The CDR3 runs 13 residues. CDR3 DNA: TGCGCCAGCAGCCAAGGGCTCTCCTACGAGCAGTACTTC. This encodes CASSQGLSYEQYF.

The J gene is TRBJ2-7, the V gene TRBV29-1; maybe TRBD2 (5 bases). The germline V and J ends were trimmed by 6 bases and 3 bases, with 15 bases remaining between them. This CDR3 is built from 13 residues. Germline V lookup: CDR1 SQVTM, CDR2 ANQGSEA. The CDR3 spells CSVRTPGVYEQYF. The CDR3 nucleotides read TGCAGCGTGAGGACTCCCGGGGTCTACGAGCAGTACTTC.

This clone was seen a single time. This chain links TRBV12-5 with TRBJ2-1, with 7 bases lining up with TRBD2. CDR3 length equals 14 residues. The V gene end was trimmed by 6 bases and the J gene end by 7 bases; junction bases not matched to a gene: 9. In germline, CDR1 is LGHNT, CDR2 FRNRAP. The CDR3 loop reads CASGFTTSVNEQFF. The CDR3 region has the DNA TGTGCTAGTGGATTTACCACTAGCGTTAATGAGCAGTTCTTC.